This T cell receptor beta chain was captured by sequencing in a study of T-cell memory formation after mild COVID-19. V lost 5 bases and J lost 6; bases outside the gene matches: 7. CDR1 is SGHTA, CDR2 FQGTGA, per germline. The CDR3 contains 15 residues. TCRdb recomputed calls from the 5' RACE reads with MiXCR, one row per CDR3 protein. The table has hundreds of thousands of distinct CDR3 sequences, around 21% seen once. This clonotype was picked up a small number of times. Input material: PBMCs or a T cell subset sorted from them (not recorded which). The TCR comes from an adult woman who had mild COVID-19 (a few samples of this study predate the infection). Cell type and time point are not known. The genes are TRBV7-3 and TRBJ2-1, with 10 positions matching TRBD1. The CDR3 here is CASSLGQGGSNEQFF. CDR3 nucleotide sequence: TGTGCCAGCAGCCTTGGACAGGGGGGAAGCAATGAGCAGTTCTTC. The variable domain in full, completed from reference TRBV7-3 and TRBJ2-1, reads GAGVSQTPSNKVTEKGKYVELRCDPISGHTALYWYRQSLGQGPEFLIYFQGTGAADDSGLPNDRFFAVRPEGSVSTLKIQRTERGDSAVYLCASSLGQGGSNEQFFGPGTRLTVL.